These T cell receptor beta chains were read from a single sample in a study of cytomegalovirus exposure and HLA in healthy donors. Using immunoSEQ multiplex PCR, the repertoire was profiled, and TCRdb retains in-frame clones only, with some absent. The sample has 150,000 or so clones; approximately 72% are singletons. The sequencing sample was made of PBMCs. All receptors derive from a young man in good health and CMV-seronegative. Each CDR3 is given with its conserved first and last residue. A D gene is named only where the DNA matches it firmly. Rows give clone size only sometimes, using once, few, many, or a class for an expanded clone.

j_call	v_call	clone_size	d_call	cdr3_nt	cdr3_aa
TRBJ1-1	TRBV7-3	.	.	TGTGCCAGCAGCTCCGGGGGGCAGGGCATATTAGGAGCTGAAGCTTTCTTT	CASSSGGQGILGAEAFF
TRBJ1-4	TRBV11-2	.	TRBD1	TGTGCCAGCAGCCTGGGGACAGGTGAAAAACTGTTTTTT	CASSLGTGEKLFF
TRBJ2-7	TRBV6-5	.	.	TGTGCCAGCAGCGCAAGGGGGAGCTCCTACGAGCAGTACTTC	CASSARGSSYEQYF
TRBJ1-2	TRBV30	.	.	TGTGCCCGGGAGCTGGTCTATGGCTACACCTTC	CARELVYGYTF
TRBJ1-1	TRBV4-2	.	.	TGTGCCAGCAGCCGCACAGGCGCTTACACTGAAGCTTTCTTT	CASSRTGAYTEAFF
TRBJ1-6	TRBV5-5	.	.	TGTGCCAGCAGCTTGAGTATCGTGCAGGGCATACCCCTCCACTTT	CASSLSIVQGIPLHF
TRBJ1-3	TRBV5-1	.	TRBD1	TGCGCCAGCAGCTGGGACAGGGAAACCGGAAACACCATATATTTT	CASSWDRETGNTIYF
TRBJ2-7	TRBV2	.	TRBD1	TGTGCCAGCAGTGAAGCTAGCAGGGGGTACAGTGAGCAGTACTTC	CASSEASRGYSEQYF
TRBJ1-5	TRBV6-6	few	.	TGTGCCAGCAGCCCCCTGTCAGATCAGCCCCAGCATTTT	CASSPLSDQPQHF
TRBJ2-5	TRBV27	.	TRBD2	TGTGCCAGCAGTTTTATGAGCGGGGGCACAGAGACCCAGTACTTC	CASSFMSGGTETQYF
TRBJ1-2	TRBV19	.	.	TGTGCCAGTAATCCCCAGGAGGGCCCTAACTATGGCTACACCTTC	CASNPQEGPNYGYTF
TRBJ2-4	TRBV7-9	.	TRBD1	TGTGCCAGCAGCTGGGACAGTGGCAAAAACATTCAGTACTTC	CASSWDSGKNIQYF
TRBJ1-2	TRBV5-1	many	TRBD1	TGCGCCAGCAGCTTGGCGGGACAGGGGTTGGATGGCTACACCTTC	CASSLAGQGLDGYTF
TRBJ1-1	TRBV6-4	.	TRBD1	TGTGCCAGCAGACCCGACAGGGGGAGTACTGAAGCTTTCTTT	CASRPDRGSTEAFF
TRBJ1-3	TRBV13	.	.	TGTGCCAGCAGCTTAACAGTTCGGGGAAACACCATATATTTT	CASSLTVRGNTIYF
TRBJ1-2	TRBV5-1	.	.	TGCGCCAGCAGCTGGGCCGCGACAGAGAGTGGCGGCTACACCTTC	CASSWAATESGGYTF
TRBJ1-1	TRBV9	.	.	TGTGCCAGCAGCGTAGACGCGGAAAACACTGAAGCTTTCTTT	CASSVDAENTEAFF
TRBJ2-1	TRBV6-5	few	.	TGTGCCAGCAGTTACTCGGGCTATAGGTCCTACAATGAGCAGTTCTTC	CASSYSGYRSYNEQFF
TRBJ1-1	TRBV5-1	.	TRBD1	TGCGCCAGCAGCGGGACAGGGGTCATGAACACTGAAGCTTTCTTT	CASSGTGVMNTEAFF
TRBJ2-7	TRBV5-1	.	.	TGCGCCAGCAGACAGGACAGTTACGAGCAGTACTTC	CASRQDSYEQYF
TRBJ1-2	TRBV19	few	.	TGTGCCAGTAGTATGAGGGTCGGCTACACCTTC	CASSMRVGYTF
TRBJ2-3	TRBV6-5	.	TRBD2	TGTGCCAGCAGTTACTTAGCGGGGGGAGATACGCAGTATTTT	CASSYLAGGDTQYF
TRBJ2-5	TRBV5-4	.	TRBD1	TGTGCCAGCAGTACTGGACAGGGCCGCCAAGAGACCCAGTACTTC	CASSTGQGRQETQYF
TRBJ1-4	TRBV7-9	.	TRBD1	TGTGCCAGCAGCTCACAGGGGGCAACTAATGAAAAACTGTTTTTT	CASSSQGATNEKLFF
TRBJ1-1	TRBV9	.	.	TGTGCCAGCAGCGACAAGGGAGGGTCTGAAGCTTTCTTT	CASSDKGGSEAFF
TRBJ2-1	TRBV5-1	once	TRBD2	TGCGCCAGCAGCGGGATGTACGGACTAGCGGGGTACAATGAGCAGTTCTTC	CASSGMYGLAGYNEQFF
TRBJ1-2	TRBV6-5	few	TRBD1	TGTGCCAGCAGTTACTCGAGTATCCCCAGGGGGCGCGGCTACACCTTC	CASSYSSIPRGRGYTF
TRBJ2-1	TRBV4-1	.	TRBD2	TGCGCCAGCAGCCAACTAGCGGCCTCAAGGGCGCAGTTCTTC	CASSQLAASRAQFF
TRBJ1-1	TRBV15	.	TRBD1	TGTGCCACCAGCATCGGCCGGGACAGGTCCCTTATGAACACTGAAGCTTTCTTT	CATSIGRDRSLMNTEAFF
TRBJ1-2	TRBV18	.	TRBD1	TGTGCCAGCTCACATGCGGGGACAGGCCACTATGGCTACACCTTC	CASSHAGTGHYGYTF
TRBJ2-1	TRBV5-4	.	.	TGTGCCAGCAGCTCGGGGTACAATGAGCAGTTCTTC	CASSSGYNEQFF
TRBJ2-7	TRBV4-2	.	.	TGTGCCAGCAGCCAGGGGCGGGACCACCTCCAGCAGTACTTC	CASSQGRDHLQQYF
TRBJ2-5	TRBV7-8	.	TRBD2	TGTGCCAGCAGCTTAGTTGGGGCGGGGGGGCCCGAGACCCAGTACTTC	CASSLVGAGGPETQYF
TRBJ1-5	TRBV6-1	.	.	TGTGCCAGCAGCCCCACTGGGGACTCTCAGCCCCAGCATTTT	CASSPTGDSQPQHF
TRBJ2-2	TRBV7-8	few	TRBD2	TGTGCCAGCAGCTTAAGCCAGCGGGGGGTATTCGGGGAGCTGTTTTTT	CASSLSQRGVFGELFF
TRBJ1-5	TRBV6-5	.	.	TGTGCCAGCAGACCCAACAGGGTTAGCAATCAGCCCCAGCATTTT	CASRPNRVSNQPQHF
TRBJ1-1	TRBV5-4	.	TRBD1	TGTGCCAGCAGCAGGGACCAGGGGGCGGGTACTGAAGCTTTCTTT	CASSRDQGAGTEAFF
TRBJ2-3	TRBV11-2	.	.	TGTGCCAGCAGCTCCCTGGCGGGGGAAGGGGGGACGCAGTATTTT	CASSSLAGEGGTQYF
TRBJ2-7	TRBV29-1	.	.	TGCAGCGTTGAAAAGGCAGGGATGAGAGGCGAGCAGTACTTC	CSVEKAGMRGEQYF
TRBJ2-2	TRBV15	few	TRBD2	TGTGCCACCAGCAAAGGTGGCGGGGGGAACCCGACCGGGGAGCTGTTTTTT	CATSKGGGGNPTGELFF
TRBJ2-1	TRBV7-2	few	TRBD1	TGTGCCAGCAGCTCGCGCACAGGGGGGTCCTACAATGAGCAGTTCTTC	CASSSRTGGSYNEQFF
TRBJ1-4	TRBV11-1	.	.	TGTGCCAGCAGCTCCCGACGGGCAACTAATGAAAAACTGTTTTTT	CASSSRRATNEKLFF